The clone carrying this T cell receptor beta chain was counted once. The target antigen is unknown. Germline V lookup: CDR1 SGHAT, CDR2 FQNNGV. V was pared by 1 base and J by 6 bases, with 10 bases between. The CDR3 contains 14 residues. The PCR employed 60 Vbeta primers together with 13 Jbeta primers. Here immunoSEQ multiplex PCR was the method, and the copy in TCRdb shows in-frame clones only, minus some. The table records roughly 100,000 clones, around 75% of them present only once. This specimen belongs to a study of cytomegalovirus exposure and HLA in healthy donors. Turning to the study itself: Some 77 million unique TCRs from HLA-typed donors were held in an early release of data.

Study-level points and caveats: Most TCR beta V segments were productive about 90% or about 30% of the time in an earlier analysis. A later analysis found TCR association rates differed by HLA locus, highest for DRB1 and lowest for HLA-C. Likely technical artifact: a cluster of highly shared sequence variants.

The clonotype was recovered from a young man in good health and CMV-seronegative. This chain uses TRBV11-2 with TRBJ2-1; tentative D call: TRBD2 (7 bases). The sample consisted of PBMCs. Here the CDR3 DNA reads TGTGCCAGCAGCTTAGGGGGGGGCTTCAATGAGCAGTTCTTC. Its protein product is CASSLGGGFNEQFF.